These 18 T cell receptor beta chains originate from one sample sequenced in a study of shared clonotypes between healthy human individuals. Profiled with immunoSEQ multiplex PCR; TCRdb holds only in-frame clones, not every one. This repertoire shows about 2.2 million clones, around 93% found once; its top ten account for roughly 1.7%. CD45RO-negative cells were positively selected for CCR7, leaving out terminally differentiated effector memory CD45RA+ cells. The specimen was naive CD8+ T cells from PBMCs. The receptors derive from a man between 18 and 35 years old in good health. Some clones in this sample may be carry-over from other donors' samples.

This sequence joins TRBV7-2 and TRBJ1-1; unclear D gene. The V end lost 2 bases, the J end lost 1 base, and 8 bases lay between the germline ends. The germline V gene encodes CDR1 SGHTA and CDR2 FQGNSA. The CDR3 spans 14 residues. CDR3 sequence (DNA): TGTGCCAGCAGCTTAAGGAGCACGAACACTGAAGCTTTCTTT. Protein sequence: CASSLRSTNTEAFF.

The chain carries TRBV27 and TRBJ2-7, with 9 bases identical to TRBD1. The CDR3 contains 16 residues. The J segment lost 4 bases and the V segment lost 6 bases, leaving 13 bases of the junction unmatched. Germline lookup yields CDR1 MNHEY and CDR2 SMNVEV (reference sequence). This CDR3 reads CASSVGPGQGSYEQYF. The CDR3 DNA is TGTGCCAGCAGCGTGGGTCCGGGACAGGGATCGTACGAGCAGTACTTC.

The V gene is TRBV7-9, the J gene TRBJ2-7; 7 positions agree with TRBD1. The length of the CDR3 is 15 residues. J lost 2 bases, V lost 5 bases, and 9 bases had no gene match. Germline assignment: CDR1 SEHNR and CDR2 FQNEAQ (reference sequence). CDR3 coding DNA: TGTGCCAGCAGCCTCACAGGGGTCGGGACCTACGAGCAGTACTTC. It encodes CASSLTGVGTYEQYF.

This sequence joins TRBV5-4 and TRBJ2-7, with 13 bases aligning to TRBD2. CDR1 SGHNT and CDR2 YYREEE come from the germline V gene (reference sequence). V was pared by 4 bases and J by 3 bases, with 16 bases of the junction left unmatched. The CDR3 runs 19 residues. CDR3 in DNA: TGTGCCAGCAGCCTACTCGGGACTAGCGGGAAGGACGGCGTCTACGAGCAGTACTTC. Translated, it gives CASSLLGTSGKDGVYEQYF.

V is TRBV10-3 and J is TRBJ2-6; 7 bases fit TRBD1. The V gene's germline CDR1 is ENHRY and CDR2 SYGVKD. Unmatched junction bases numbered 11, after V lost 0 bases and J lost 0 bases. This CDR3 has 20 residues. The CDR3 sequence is CAISESLRNRGSSGANVLTF. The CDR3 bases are TGTGCCATCAGTGAGTCACTCCGCAACAGGGGAAGCTCTGGGGCCAACGTCCTGACTTTC.

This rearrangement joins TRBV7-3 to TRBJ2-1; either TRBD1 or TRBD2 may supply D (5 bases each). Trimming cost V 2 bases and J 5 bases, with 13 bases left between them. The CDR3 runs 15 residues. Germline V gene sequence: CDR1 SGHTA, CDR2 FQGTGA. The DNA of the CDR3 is TGTGCCAGCAGCTTATGGGGCGGGCCCAACAATGAGCAGTTCTTC. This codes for CASSLWGGPNNEQFF.

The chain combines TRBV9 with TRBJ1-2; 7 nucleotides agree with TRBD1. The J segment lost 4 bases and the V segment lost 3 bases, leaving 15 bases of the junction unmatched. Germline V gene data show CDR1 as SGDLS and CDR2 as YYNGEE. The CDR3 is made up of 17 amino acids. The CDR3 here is CASSDRDRPTFSYGYTF. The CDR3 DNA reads TGTGCCAGCAGCGACCGGGACAGACCCACTTTTTCCTATGGCTACACCTTC.

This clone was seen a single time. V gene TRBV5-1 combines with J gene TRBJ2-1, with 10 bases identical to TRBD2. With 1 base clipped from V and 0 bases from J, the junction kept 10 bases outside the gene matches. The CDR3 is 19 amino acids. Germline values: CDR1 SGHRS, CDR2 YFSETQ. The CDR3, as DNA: TGCGCCAGCAGCTTGAGTCTAGCGGGAGCCCAATCCTCCTACAATGAGCAGTTCTTC. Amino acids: CASSLSLAGAQSSYNEQFF. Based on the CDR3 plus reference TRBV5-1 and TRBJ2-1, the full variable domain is KAGVTQTPRYLIKTRGQQVTLSCSPISGHRSVSWYQQTPGQGLQFLFEYFSETQRNKGNFPGRFSGRQFSNSRSEMNVSTLELGDSALYLCASSLSLAGAQSSYNEQFFGPGTRLTVL.

CDR3 amino acids: CASSEDSVLGANVLTF. The CDR3 nucleotides read TGTGCCAGCAGTGAAGACTCGGTCTTGGGGGCCAACGTCCTGACTTTC. The chain joins TRBV2 to TRBJ2-6; D uncertain. The CDR3 consists of 16 residues. The germline V gene encodes CDR1 SNHLY and CDR2 FYNNEI. V was cut by 1 base and J by 4 bases, with 11 bases left in between.

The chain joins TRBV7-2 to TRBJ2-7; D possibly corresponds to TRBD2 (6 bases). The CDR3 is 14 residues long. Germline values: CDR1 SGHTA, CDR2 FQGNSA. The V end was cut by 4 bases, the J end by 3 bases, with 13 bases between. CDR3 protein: CASSYGTVSYEQYF. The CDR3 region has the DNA TGTGCCAGCAGCTATGGGACTGTCAGCTACGAGCAGTACTTC.

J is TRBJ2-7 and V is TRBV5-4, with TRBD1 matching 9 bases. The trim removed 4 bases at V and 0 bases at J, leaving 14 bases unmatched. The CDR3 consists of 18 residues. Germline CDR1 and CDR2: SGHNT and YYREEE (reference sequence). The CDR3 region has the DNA TGTGCCAGCAGCCCGATTAAGGGGACAGGGCAAACCTCCTACGAGCAGTACTTC. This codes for CASSPIKGTGQTSYEQYF.

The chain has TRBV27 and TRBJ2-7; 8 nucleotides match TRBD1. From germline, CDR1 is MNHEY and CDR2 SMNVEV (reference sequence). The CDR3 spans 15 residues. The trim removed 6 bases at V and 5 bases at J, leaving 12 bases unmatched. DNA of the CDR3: TGTGCCAGCAGAGGGATTGGACAGGGAAACAACGAGCAGTACTTC. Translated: CASRGIGQGNNEQYF.

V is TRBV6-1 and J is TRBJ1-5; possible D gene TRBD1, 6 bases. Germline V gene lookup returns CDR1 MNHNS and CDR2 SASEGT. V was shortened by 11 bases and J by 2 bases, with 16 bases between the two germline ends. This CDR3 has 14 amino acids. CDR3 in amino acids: CALGGAEGNQPQHF. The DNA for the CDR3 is TGTGCCCTCGGGGGGGCAGAGGGCAATCAGCCCCAGCATTTT.

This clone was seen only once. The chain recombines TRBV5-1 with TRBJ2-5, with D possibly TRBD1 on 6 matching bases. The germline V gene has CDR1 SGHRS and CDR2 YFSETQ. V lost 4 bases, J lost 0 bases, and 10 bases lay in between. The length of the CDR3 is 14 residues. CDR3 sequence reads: CASSPDRYQETQYF. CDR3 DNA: TGCGCCAGCAGCCCGGACAGATACCAAGAGACCCAGTACTTC. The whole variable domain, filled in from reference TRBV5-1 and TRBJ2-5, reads KAGVTQTPRYLIKTRGQQVTLSCSPISGHRSVSWYQQTPGQGLQFLFEYFSETQRNKGNFPGRFSGRQFSNSRSEMNVSTLELGDSALYLCASSPDRYQETQYFGPGTRLLVL.

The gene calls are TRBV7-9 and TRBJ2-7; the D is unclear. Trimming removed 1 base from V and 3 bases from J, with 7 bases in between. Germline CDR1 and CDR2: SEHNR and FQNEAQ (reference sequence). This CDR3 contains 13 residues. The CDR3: CASSLGPIYEQYF. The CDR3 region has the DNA TGTGCCAGCAGCTTAGGACCTATCTACGAGCAGTACTTC. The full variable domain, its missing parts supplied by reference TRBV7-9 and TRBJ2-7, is DTGVSQNPRHKITKRGQNVTFRCDPISEHNRLYWYRQTLGQGPEFLTYFQNEAQLEKSRLLSDRFSAERPKGSFSTLEIQRTEQGDSAMYLCASSLGPIYEQYFGPGTRLTVT.

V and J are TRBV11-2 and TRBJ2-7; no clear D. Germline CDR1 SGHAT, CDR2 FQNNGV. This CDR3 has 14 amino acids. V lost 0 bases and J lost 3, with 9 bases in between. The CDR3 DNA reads TGTGCCAGCAGCTTAGATTTACAGAGCTACGAGCAGTACTTC. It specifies CASSLDLQSYEQYF.

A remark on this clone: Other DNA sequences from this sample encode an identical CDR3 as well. CDR3 protein: CASSQGTGAPYEQYF. CDR3 sequence (DNA): TGCGCCAGCAGCCAAGGGACAGGGGCACCCTACGAGCAGTACTTC. This chain joins TRBV4-1 and TRBJ2-7; 9 positions match TRBD1. The CDR3 is 15 amino acids. V gave up 1 base and J gave up 2 bases; unmatched junction bases: 3. Germline V gene lookup returns CDR1 MGHRA and CDR2 YSYEKL.

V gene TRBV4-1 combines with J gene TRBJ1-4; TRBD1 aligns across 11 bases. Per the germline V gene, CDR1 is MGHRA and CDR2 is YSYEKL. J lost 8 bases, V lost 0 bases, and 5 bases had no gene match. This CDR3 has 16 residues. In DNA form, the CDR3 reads TGCGCCAGCAGCCAAGACGGGACAGGGGGGGGAGAAAAACTGTTTTTT. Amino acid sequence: CASSQDGTGGGEKLFF.